This TCR beta chain was retrieved from a study of OX40 agonist ivuxolimab in advanced cancers. Looking at the study overall: Recorded diagnoses for dose-escalation patients were hepatocellular carcinoma, melanoma, renal cell or head and neck cancer. Study-wide results and limits: Partial responders receiving 0.1-3.0 mg/kg showed among the lowest clonal expansion.

Autoimmune disease history or systemic immunosuppression led to patients being barred. With baseline, cycle 4 day 1, and cycle 7 day 1 as timepoints, blood was sampled. This CDR3 is 13 amino acids long. The germline V and J ends were trimmed by 7 bases and 0 bases, with 9 bases remaining between them. CDR1 is LNHDA and CDR2 is SQIVND in the germline V gene (reference sequence). Of note for this clone: Its antigen is not known.

Method: immunoSEQ multiplex PCR; TCRdb's copy keeps in-frame clones and lacks some. The sample shows 37,000 or so clones, roughly four fifths of them seen only once. This sequence joins TRBV19 and TRBJ1-1; TRBD1 might be the D (5 bases). Sequenced material: CD4+ or CD8+ T cells sorted from blood, taken in a trial of the OX40 agonist ivuxolimab. The TCR sequence derives from an adult with an advanced solid tumor such as melanoma, head and neck, liver or kidney cancer. DNA for the CDR3: TGTGCCAGTACTGACAGCTTGAACACTGAAGCTTTCTTT. Protein product: CASTDSLNTEAFF.